This is a list of T cell receptor beta chains from one sample in a study of blood T cell repertoires in COVID-19. Sequencing used immunoSEQ multiplex PCR; TCRdb keeps in-frame clones, though not all of them. The sample lists over 100,000 clones, about four fifths occurring once. Specimen: peripheral blood. These receptors were collected from a man aged 35 to 55 with active or convalescent COVID-19. Each CDR3 is given with its conserved first and last residue. Fields, in order: V gene, D gene, clone size, CDR3 length, J gene, CDR3 protein, CDR3 DNA. D genes are given only for firm matches. Expanded clones are given a class, and other clones once, few, many or no size at all.

>TRBV4-2|TRBD2|-|15|TRBJ2-5
CASSQASGPQETQYF
TGTGCCAGCAGCCAGGCTAGCGGCCCCCAAGAGACCCAGTACTTC
>TRBV5-1|TRBD1|-|16|TRBJ1-2
CASSRNTGQGPYGYTF
TGCGCCAGCAGCCGTAATACAGGACAGGGACCCTATGGCTACACCTTC
>TRBV7-8|-|-|17|TRBJ2-1
CASSLQLAGSSYNEQFF
TGTGCCAGCAGCTTACAACTAGCCGGGAGCTCCTACAATGAGCAGTTCTTC
>TRBV6-6|-|-|13|TRBJ1-4
CASAAGYNEKLFF
TGTGCCAGCGCGGCGGGATATAATGAAAAACTGTTTTTT
>TRBV12-5|TRBD1|-|15|TRBJ1-3
CASGLGGQGADTIYF
TGTGCTAGTGGTTTGGGGGGACAGGGGGCGGACACCATATATTTT
>TRBV12-2|-|-|22|TRBJ1-1
CASRLDERRHDWNTRGDTEAFF
TGTGCAAGTCGCTTAGATGAACGACGCCACGATTGGAACACCCGAGGAGACACTGAAGCTTTCTTT
>TRBV3-1/TRBV3-2|-|-|16|TRBJ1-1
CASRPGGGRMNTEAFF
TGTGCCAGCAGACCCGGGGGGGGTAGGATGAACACTGAAGCTTTCTTT
>TRBV30|-|-|13|TRBJ2-2
CAWEQGFAGELFF
TGTGCCTGGGAACAGGGTTTTGCCGGGGAGCTGTTTTTT
>TRBV2|TRBD2|-|21|TRBJ2-2
CASRRGGLAGGLPSNTGELFF
TGTGCCAGCAGGAGAGGCGGTCTAGCGGGGGGGCTCCCATCGAACACCGGGGAGCTGTTTTTT
>TRBV9|-|-|16|TRBJ2-1
CASSVGGKMLASEQFF
TGTGCCAGCAGCGTAGGTGGAAAGATGCTGGCTAGCGAGCAGTTCTTC
>TRBV6-5|TRBD1|-|14|TRBJ2-2
CASSPGQGTGELFF
TGTGCCAGCAGTCCCGGACAGGGGACCGGGGAGCTGTTTTTT
>TRBV27|-|-|15|TRBJ2-7
CASSPYDRKGYEQYF
TGTGCCAGCAGTCCCTACGACAGGAAGGGCTACGAGCAGTACTTC
>TRBV18|-|-|11|TRBJ1-2
CASSPSEGYTF
TGTGCCAGCTCACCATCCGAGGGCTACACCTTC
>TRBV6-5|-|-|13|TRBJ2-3
CASTPPGMDTQYF
TGTGCCAGCACCCCTCCGGGGATGGATACGCAGTATTTT
>TRBV6-5|-|-|11|TRBJ1-1
CASSSSIEAFF
TGTGCCAGCAGCTCTAGTATAGAAGCTTTCTTT
>TRBV27|TRBD2|-|15|TRBJ2-1
CASSSAAGAVNEQFF
TGTGCCAGCAGTTCAGCAGCGGGGGCTGTGAATGAGCAGTTCTTC
>TRBV27|-|-|17|TRBJ1-4
CASSPNRVRQTNEKLFF
TGTGCCAGCAGTCCCAACAGGGTCCGACAAACTAATGAAAAACTGTTTTTT
>TRBV5-5|-|-|14|TRBJ1-1
CASSLKWQNTEAFF
TGTGCCAGCAGCTTAAAGTGGCAGAACACTGAAGCTTTCTTT
>TRBV7-8|-|-|15|TRBJ2-3
CASSLAQRRTDTQYF
TGTGCCAGCAGCTTAGCCCAGCGGCGCACAGATACGCAGTATTTT
>TRBV27|-|-|13|TRBJ1-1
CASRFKGGTEAFF
TGTGCCAGCAGATTCAAAGGGGGCACTGAAGCTTTCTTT
>TRBV5-6|TRBD1|-|16|TRBJ1-2
CASSLSRTGAAYGYTF
TGTGCCAGCAGCTTGTCCCGGACAGGGGCGGCCTATGGCTACACCTTC
>TRBV3-1/TRBV3-2|TRBD1|once|13|TRBJ1-1
CASSQGQVTEAFF
TGTGCCAGCAGCCAGGGACAGGTCACTGAAGCTTTCTTT
>TRBV27|TRBD1|-|14|TRBJ1-5
CASSTGQGHQPQHF
TGTGCCAGCAGTACCGGACAGGGCCATCAGCCCCAGCATTTT
>TRBV19|-|-|15|TRBJ2-7
CASSFAQGPNYEQYF
TGTGCCAGTAGCTTCGCTCAGGGGCCCAACTACGAGCAGTACTTC
>TRBV9|TRBD1|-|15|TRBJ1-6
CASSVENRGNSPLHF
TGTGCCAGCAGCGTAGAAAACAGGGGGAACTCACCCCTCCACTTT
>TRBV2|TRBD1|-|15|TRBJ1-3
CASSSTGGNGNTIYF
TGTGCCAGCAGTAGCACAGGGGGCAATGGAAACACCATATATTTT
>TRBV6-1|TRBD1|-|15|TRBJ1-5
CASSDPTGNNQPQHF
TGTGCCAGCAGTGACCCGACAGGGAACAATCAGCCCCAGCATTTT
>TRBV6-2/TRBV6-3|-|-|15|TRBJ1-3
CASSYSRRGGNTIYF
TGTGCCAGCAGTTACTCTCGTCGGGGTGGAAACACCATATATTTT
>TRBV30|-|-|15|TRBJ1-1
CAWSVPGRRGPEAFF
TGTGCCTGGAGCGTCCCCGGAAGGCGGGGCCCTGAAGCTTTCTTT
>TRBV19|TRBD2|-|18|TRBJ2-1
CASKSLGLAGDRDNEQFF
TGTGCCAGTAAGAGCCTGGGACTAGCGGGGGACCGAGACAATGAGCAGTTCTTC
>TRBV11-2|-|-|16|TRBJ1-4
CASSSGTLMRYEKLFF
TGTGCCAGCAGCTCCGGGACATTGATGCGGTATGAAAAACTGTTTTTT
>TRBV19|TRBD1|-|18|TRBJ2-1
CASSTNPGQVLYLNEQFF
TGTGCCAGTAGTACTAATCCGGGACAGGTCCTTTATCTCAATGAGCAGTTCTTC
>TRBV11-2|-|few|15|TRBJ1-6
CASSFRQNYNSPLHF
TGTGCCAGCAGCTTCCGACAGAATTATAATTCACCCCTCCACTTT
>TRBV2|TRBD2|once|18|TRBJ2-7
CASSVFGYGGGTTYEQYF
TGTGCCAGCAGTGTTTTCGGGTATGGCGGGGGGACTACCTACGAGCAGTACTTC
>TRBV19|TRBD2|-|14|TRBJ2-1
CASSLRTSIDEQFF
TGTGCCAGTAGTCTTCGGACTAGCATCGATGAGCAGTTCTTC
>TRBV2|-|few|13|TRBJ1-6
CASSDRAISPLHF
TGTGCCAGCAGTGACAGGGCGATTTCACCCCTCCACTTT
>TRBV6-5|TRBD1|once|15|TRBJ1-6
CASSYWGTGDSPLHF
TGTGCCAGCAGTTACTGGGGGACAGGGGATTCACCCCTCCACTTT
>TRBV18|-|-|14|TRBJ1-5
CASSPSVSNQPQHF
TGTGCCAGCTCACCTTCCGTTAGCAATCAGCCCCAGCATTTT
>TRBV5-4|-|-|16|TRBJ2-3
CASSLSSVFATDTQYF
TGTGCCAGCAGCTTGTCATCGGTTTTTGCCACAGATACGCAGTATTTT
>TRBV24-1|-|-|16|TRBJ2-1
CATSDLGPEADNEQFF
TGTGCCACCAGTGATTTAGGTCCGGAGGCGGACAATGAGCAGTTCTTC